This T cell receptor beta chain was sequenced for a study of Ad26.COV2.S vaccination and SARS-CoV-2 variants. As to this clone: No antigen is known for it.

Sequencing was performed with immunoSEQ multiplex PCR; in TCRdb, only in-frame clones are kept and a portion is missing. The repertoire holds hundreds of thousands of clones, about 90% seen once, with 3.9% in the top ten. The CDR3 is made up of 16 amino acids. Germline V gene data show CDR1 as SGHDT and CDR2 as YYEEEE. V trimming: 4 bases; J trimming: 2 bases; junction bases outside the gene matches: 10. Study-wide results and limits: Considerable breadth of spike-specific CD8+ and CD4+ T cell responses has reportedly been documented following vaccination.

Sequencing used peripheral blood, obtained after recovery from COVID-19. This chain joins TRBV5-6 and TRBJ2-7, with 9 bases that match TRBD1. This receptor was identified in a human donor who had recovered from COVID-19. The CDR3 protein is CASSAWDRVLTYEQYF. Written as DNA, the CDR3 is TGTGCCAGCAGCGCCTGGGACAGGGTATTAACCTACGAGCAGTACTTC.